These 10 T cell receptor beta chains originate from one sample sequenced in a study of cytomegalovirus exposure and HLA in healthy donors. In the PCR, 60 Vbeta and 13 Jbeta primers were used. Only in-frame clones appear in the TCRdb table, and some are missing; sequencing was by immunoSEQ multiplex PCR. The sample has about 130,000 clones, around 81% seen once; the top ten hold around 0.7%. The sample was PBMCs. These receptors were collected from a man aged 18 to 35 in good health and CMV-seronegative.

This sequence joins TRBV4-3 and TRBJ2-2; 14 bases map to TRBD2. The germline V gene encodes CDR1 LGHNA and CDR2 YSLEER. V lost 2 bases and J lost 2; bases outside the gene matches: 13. The CDR3 contains 21 residues. CDR3 amino acids: CASSQPPHGTSGGTNTGELFF. The DNA of the CDR3 is TGCGCCAGCAGCCAACCACCCCACGGGACTAGCGGGGGAACTAACACCGGGGAGCTGTTTTTT.

The chain has TRBV30 and TRBJ1-1, with 11 bases identical to TRBD1. CDR1 is GTSNPN, CDR2 SVGIG, per germline (reference sequence). The CDR3 has 12 amino acids. Unmatched junction bases numbered 5, after V lost 8 bases and J lost 6 bases. CDR3 sequence reads: CAMGQGGSEAFF. The CDR3 region has the DNA TGTGCCATGGGACAGGGGGGATCTGAAGCTTTCTTT. Full variable domain (outside the CDR3, taken from reference TRBV30 and TRBJ1-1): SQTIHQWPATLVQPVGSPLSLECTVEGTSNPNLYWYRQAAGRGLQLLFYSVGIGQISSEVPQNLSASRPQDRQFILSSKKLLLSDSGFYLCAMGQGGSEAFFGQGTRLTVV.

The chain links TRBV5-1 to TRBJ1-2; 7 bases align to TRBD1. CDR1 SGHRS and CDR2 YFSETQ come from the germline V gene. The CDR3 contains 13 residues. V shed 4 bases and J 4 bases; nucleotides not matched to a gene: 4. The CDR3 loop is CASSPGQLYGYTF. The CDR3 DNA reads as TGCGCCAGCAGCCCGGGACAGCTCTATGGCTACACCTTC.

This clone was counted only a few times. V gene TRBV2 combines with J gene TRBJ1-1; tentative D call: TRBD1 (6 bases). Germline V gene lookup returns CDR1 SNHLY and CDR2 FYNNEI. The CDR3 is 14 residues long. V was trimmed by 4 bases and J by 0 bases, leaving 9 bases between them. For the CDR3, the DNA is TGTGCCAGCAGTGCCCAGGGGATGAACACTGAAGCTTTCTTT. Protein sequence: CASSAQGMNTEAFF. The variable domain in full, completed from reference TRBV2 and TRBJ1-1, reads EPEVTQTPSHQVTQMGQEVILRCVPISNHLYFYWYRQILGQKVEFLVSFYNNEISEKSEIFDDQFSVERPDGSNFTLKIRSTKLEDSAMYFCASSAQGMNTEAFFGQGTRLTVV.

The rearrangement joins TRBV27 to TRBJ1-2; maybe TRBD1 (6 bases). V lost 6 bases to trimming and J lost 4 bases, with 9 bases between them. Germline values: CDR1 MNHEY, CDR2 SMNVEV (reference sequence). The CDR3 covers 12 residues. Here the CDR3 reads CASRGAPYGYTF. For the CDR3, the DNA is TGTGCCAGCAGGGGGGCCCCCTATGGCTACACCTTC.

The chain has TRBV6-6 and TRBJ1-1; D call uncertain. Germline CDR1 and CDR2: MNHNY and SVGAGI (reference sequence). V was clipped by 5 bases and J by 0 bases, with 7 bases between them. The CDR3 runs to 13 residues. CDR3 sequence (DNA): TGTGCCAGCAGTCTCAACATGAACACTGAAGCTTTCTTT. As protein: CASSLNMNTEAFF.

This rearrangement joins TRBV30 to TRBJ2-7; TRBD1 agrees at 8 bases. With V trimmed by 8 bases and J by 3 bases, 6 bases remained unmatched. The CDR3 has 12 amino acids. Germline V lookup: CDR1 GTSNPN, CDR2 SVGIG (reference sequence). The CDR3 DNA follows: TGTGCCGGACAGGGTAGCGGCTACGAGCAGTACTTC. Translated: CAGQGSGYEQYF.

This chain connects TRBV7-9 to TRBJ2-7; no clear D gene. Trimming removed 1 base at V and 2 bases at J, with 9 bases between. This CDR3 has 14 amino acids. CDR1 is SEHNR, CDR2 FQNEAQ, per germline (reference sequence). CDR3 sequence reads: CASSLESQTYEQYF. The CDR3 nucleotides are TGTGCCAGCAGCTTAGAAAGCCAAACCTACGAGCAGTACTTC.

V gene TRBV25-1 combines with J gene TRBJ1-1; D gene ambiguous. Germline CDR1 and CDR2: MGHDK and SYGVNS. V shed 6 bases and J shed 5 bases, with 7 bases lying between them. The CDR3 is 11 residues long. CDR3: CASRFGTEAFF. For the CDR3, the DNA is TGTGCCAGCAGGTTCGGGACTGAAGCTTTCTTT.

This chain joins TRBV4-3 and TRBJ1-5, with D maybe TRBD1 (6 bases). The V gene lost 0 bases and the J gene lost 0 bases, with 12 bases spanning the gap. Germline V gene lookup returns CDR1 LGHNA and CDR2 YSLEER. This CDR3 region has 17 residues. CDR3 DNA sequence: TGCGCCAGCAGCCAAGATTATGGACAGATTAGCAATCAGCCCCAGCATTTT. This gives the protein CASSQDYGQISNQPQHF.